These T cell receptor beta chains were read from a single sample in a study of breast tumors, draining lymph nodes, adjacent tissues. TCRdb fed the multiplex PCR reads into MiXCR, producing one record per CDR3 protein. The data hold about 130,000 distinct CDR3 sequences, with 20% observed a single time. The specimen sequenced was axillary lymph node tissue. These receptor sequences come from a female donor with breast cancer. Some clones in this sample may be carry-over from other donors' samples. The CDR3 runs from the conserved cysteine through the conserved F or W. A D gene is named only where the DNA matches it firmly. Rows give clone size only sometimes, using once, few, many, or a class for an expanded clone.

J: TRBJ2-2; V: TRBV6-2/TRBV6-3; size: few; D: TRBD2; CDR3: CASSYTSGIGVNTGELFF; DNA: TGTGCCAGCAGTTATACTAGCGGGATAGGCGTGAACACCGGGGAGCTGTTTTTT
J: TRBJ2-1; V: TRBV20-1; size: many; D: TRBD2; CDR3: CSAYGTREGHEQFF; DNA: TGCAGTGCGTACGGGACTAGGGAAGGTCATGAGCAGTTCTTC
J: TRBJ2-7; V: TRBV28; size: few; D: NA; CDR3: CASSLWGGLYEQYF; DNA: TGTGCCAGCAGTTTATGGGGGGGGCTCTACGAGCAGTACTTC
J: TRBJ2-4; V: TRBV3-1; size: NA; D: NA; CDR3: CASSQDVAKNIQYF; DNA: TGTGCCAGCAGCCAAGACGTAGCCAAAAACATTCAGTACTTC
J: TRBJ2-5; V: TRBV7-3; size: many; D: NA; CDR3: CASSLEWLGGAGQETQYF; DNA: TGTGCCAGCAGCTTAGAGTGGTTGGGGGGCGCCGGCCAGGAGACCCAGTACTTC
J: TRBJ1-2; V: TRBV19; size: many; D: NA; CDR3: CANSSGYTF; DNA: TGTGCCAACTCCTCTGGCTACACCTTC
J: TRBJ2-1; V: TRBV20-1; size: many; D: NA; CDR3: CSASPRLRGGEQFF; DNA: TGCAGTGCTAGCCCTCGCCTAAGGGGAGGCGAGCAGTTCTTC
J: TRBJ1-5; V: TRBV28; size: NA; D: TRBD1; CDR3: CASTLQGAVGNQPQHF; DNA: TGTGCCAGCACCTTACAGGGGGCGGTGGGCAATCAGCCCCAGCATTTT
J: TRBJ2-1; V: TRBV29-1; size: many; D: TRBD2; CDR3: CSVFGGRAVNEQFF; DNA: TGCAGCGTTTTTGGCGGGAGGGCCGTCAATGAGCAGTTCTTC
J: TRBJ2-7; V: TRBV20-1; size: many; D: TRBD2; CDR3: CSARAPTSGRAYEQYF; DNA: TGCAGTGCTAGAGCCCCAACTAGCGGGAGGGCCTACGAGCAGTACTTC
J: TRBJ2-1; V: TRBV6-5; size: many; D: NA; CDR3: CASSWDRTARVVPYNEQFF; DNA: TGTGCCAGCAGTTGGGACCGTACGGCGAGGGTAGTTCCCTACAATGAGCAGTTCTTC
J: TRBJ2-1; V: TRBV14; size: many; D: NA; CDR3: CASSQDGNRYNEQFF; DNA: TGTGCCAGCAGCCAAGATGGGAACAGATACAATGAGCAGTTCTTC
J: TRBJ2-3; V: TRBV5-1; size: many; D: TRBD2; CDR3: CASNRLAGGDTQYF; DNA: TGCGCCAGCAATAGGCTAGCGGGCGGGGATACGCAGTATTTT
J: TRBJ1-2; V: TRBV19; size: many; D: NA; CDR3: CASSIRFVIGKSYGYTF; DNA: TGTGCCAGTAGTATTCGGTTTGTGATCGGTAAGAGCTATGGCTACACCTTC
J: TRBJ2-5; V: TRBV11-2; size: many; D: NA; CDR3: CASSLASGDQETQYF; DNA: TGTGCCAGCAGCTTAGCATCAGGGGACCAAGAGACCCAGTACTTC
J: TRBJ2-3; V: TRBV24-1; size: NA; D: TRBD2; CDR3: CATSDLGGTSNAGTQYF; DNA: TGTGCCACCAGTGATTTAGGCGGGACTAGCAACGCAGGTACGCAGTATTTT
J: TRBJ2-7; V: TRBV29-1; size: many; D: TRBD1; CDR3: CSAGDRFYEQYF; DNA: TGCAGCGCCGGGGACAGATTCTACGAGCAGTACTTC
J: TRBJ2-1; V: TRBV2; size: many; D: NA; CDR3: CASSDRGGIYNEQFF; DNA: TGTGCCAGCAGTGATCGGGGCGGGATTTACAATGAGCAGTTCTTC
J: TRBJ2-5; V: TRBV5-4; size: NA; D: NA; CDR3: CASSSPTDRETQYF; DNA: TGTGCCAGCAGCTCTCCGACAGATCGAGAGACCCAGTACTTC
J: TRBJ2-3; V: TRBV3-1; size: NA; D: TRBD2; CDR3: CASSHRTGLAGGYTDTQYF; DNA: TGTGCCAGCAGCCACAGAACGGGACTAGCGGGGGGATACACAGATACGCAGTATTTT
J: TRBJ2-1; V: TRBV6-2/TRBV6-3; size: NA; D: TRBD2; CDR3: CAGGLAGDEQFF; DNA: TGTGCCGGGGGACTAGCGGGGGATGAGCAGTTCTTC
J: TRBJ2-1; V: TRBV28; size: many; D: TRBD2; CDR3: CASSLSGTTFHEQFF; DNA: TGTGCCAGCAGTTTATCAGGGACTACTTTTCATGAGCAGTTCTTC
J: TRBJ2-7; V: TRBV16; size: many; D: NA; CDR3: CASSQSRETSYEQYF; DNA: TGTGCCAGCAGCCAATCACGGGAAACCTCCTACGAGCAGTACTTC
J: TRBJ1-2; V: TRBV6-6; size: many; D: NA; CDR3: CASSSSQVPYDYGYTF; DNA: TGTGCCAGCAGTTCCTCACAGGTCCCCTATGATTATGGCTACACCTTC
J: TRBJ2-1; V: TRBV14; size: many; D: NA; CDR3: CASSPLWGSSYNEQFF; DNA: TGTGCCAGCAGCCCGCTTTGGGGGAGCTCCTACAATGAGCAGTTCTTC
J: TRBJ1-2; V: TRBV28; size: few; D: NA; CDR3: CASSFEGLDYGYTF; DNA: TGTGCCAGCAGTTTTGAAGGTCTGGACTATGGCTACACCTTC
J: TRBJ1-4; V: TRBV5-1; size: many; D: TRBD1; CDR3: CASSLGDRPTNEKLFF; DNA: TGCGCCAGCAGCTTGGGGGACAGGCCGACTAATGAAAAACTGTTTTTT
J: TRBJ2-5; V: TRBV5-5; size: many; D: NA; CDR3: CASSSRGETQYF; DNA: TGTGCCAGCAGCTCGAGAGGGGAGACCCAGTACTTC
J: TRBJ2-5; V: TRBV7-2; size: many; D: NA; CDR3: CASSMTEETQYF; DNA: TGTGCCAGCAGCATGACGGAAGAGACCCAGTACTTC
J: TRBJ2-6; V: TRBV19; size: NA; D: NA; CDR3: CASNLGNSGANVLTF; DNA: TGTGCCAGTAATCTTGGGAACTCTGGGGCCAACGTCCTGACTTTC
J: TRBJ2-2; V: TRBV3-1; size: NA; D: TRBD1; CDR3: CASSDRGLGTGELFF; DNA: TGTGCCAGCAGCGACAGGGGGTTGGGCACCGGGGAGCTGTTTTTT
J: TRBJ2-5; V: TRBV11-2; size: many; D: TRBD2; CDR3: CASSSGGGVAGKRETQYF; DNA: TGTGCCAGCAGCTCCGGAGGGGGAGTAGCGGGAAAGAGGGAGACCCAGTACTTC
J: TRBJ1-4; V: TRBV27; size: NA; D: NA; CDR3: CASSGAGESNEKLFF; DNA: TGTGCCAGCAGTGGAGCAGGGGAGTCTAATGAAAAACTGTTTTTT
J: TRBJ1-4; V: TRBV5-8; size: many; D: NA; CDR3: CASSLGGRGSNEKLFF; DNA: TGTGCCAGCAGCTTGGGGGGTAGGGGTTCTAATGAAAAACTGTTTTTT
J: TRBJ1-3; V: TRBV20-1; size: many; D: NA; CDR3: CSAPRDGSGNTIYF; DNA: TGCAGTGCTCCGCGGGACGGCTCTGGAAACACCATATATTTT
J: TRBJ1-1; V: TRBV29-1; size: NA; D: NA; CDR3: CSVVGGLSSDLGAFF; DNA: TGCAGCGTTGTCGGAGGACTGAGCTCTGATCTTGGAGCTTTCTTT
J: TRBJ2-3; V: TRBV7-3; size: many; D: NA; CDR3: CASSQGSGTPGVTDTQYF; DNA: TGTGCCAGCAGCCAAGGTAGTGGGACACCTGGAGTGACAGATACGCAGTATTTT
J: TRBJ1-4; V: TRBV20-1; size: many; D: TRBD1; CDR3: CSAFQGVGEKLFF; DNA: TGCAGTGCTTTTCAGGGGGTGGGGGAAAAACTGTTTTTT
J: TRBJ1-2; V: TRBV6-6; size: many; D: NA; CDR3: CASSYSTRGANYGYTF; DNA: TGTGCCAGCAGTTACTCGACTCGGGGCGCGAACTATGGCTACACCTTC
J: TRBJ2-1; V: TRBV27; size: many; D: NA; CDR3: CASRGGRAGNEQFF; DNA: TGTGCCAGCAGGGGGGGTAGGGCAGGCAATGAGCAGTTCTTC
J: TRBJ1-6; V: TRBV20-1; size: many; D: NA; CDR3: CSASPQASSYNSPLHF; DNA: TGCAGTGCTAGTCCGCAGGCAAGCTCCTATAATTCACCCCTCCACTTT
J: TRBJ1-6; V: TRBV6-4; size: few; D: TRBD1; CDR3: CASNLLGQANSPLHF; DNA: TGTGCCAGCAATCTCCTGGGACAGGCAAATTCACCCCTCCACTTT
J: TRBJ2-7; V: TRBV5-1; size: many; D: NA; CDR3: CASSVDSGEQYF; DNA: TGCGCCAGCAGCGTGGACTCCGGCGAGCAGTACTTC
J: TRBJ2-2; V: TRBV5-1; size: many; D: NA; CDR3: CASSLQQANTGELFF; DNA: TGCGCCAGCAGCTTGCAACAGGCGAACACCGGGGAGCTGTTTTTT
J: TRBJ2-2; V: TRBV2; size: many; D: NA; CDR3: CASSTPGSHTGELFF; DNA: TGTGCCAGCAGTACTCCCGGGAGCCACACCGGGGAGCTGTTTTTT